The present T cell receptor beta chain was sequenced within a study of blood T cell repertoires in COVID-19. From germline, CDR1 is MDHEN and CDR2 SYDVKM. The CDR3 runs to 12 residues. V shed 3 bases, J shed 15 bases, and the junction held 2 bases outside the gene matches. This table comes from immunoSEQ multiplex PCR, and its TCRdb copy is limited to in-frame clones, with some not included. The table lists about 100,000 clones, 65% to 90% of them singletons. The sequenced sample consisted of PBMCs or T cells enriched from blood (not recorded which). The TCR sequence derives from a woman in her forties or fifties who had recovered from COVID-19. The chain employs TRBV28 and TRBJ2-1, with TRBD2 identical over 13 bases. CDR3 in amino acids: CASSFTSGRGFF. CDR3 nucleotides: TGTGCCAGCAGTTTTACTAGCGGGAGGGGGTTCTTC.